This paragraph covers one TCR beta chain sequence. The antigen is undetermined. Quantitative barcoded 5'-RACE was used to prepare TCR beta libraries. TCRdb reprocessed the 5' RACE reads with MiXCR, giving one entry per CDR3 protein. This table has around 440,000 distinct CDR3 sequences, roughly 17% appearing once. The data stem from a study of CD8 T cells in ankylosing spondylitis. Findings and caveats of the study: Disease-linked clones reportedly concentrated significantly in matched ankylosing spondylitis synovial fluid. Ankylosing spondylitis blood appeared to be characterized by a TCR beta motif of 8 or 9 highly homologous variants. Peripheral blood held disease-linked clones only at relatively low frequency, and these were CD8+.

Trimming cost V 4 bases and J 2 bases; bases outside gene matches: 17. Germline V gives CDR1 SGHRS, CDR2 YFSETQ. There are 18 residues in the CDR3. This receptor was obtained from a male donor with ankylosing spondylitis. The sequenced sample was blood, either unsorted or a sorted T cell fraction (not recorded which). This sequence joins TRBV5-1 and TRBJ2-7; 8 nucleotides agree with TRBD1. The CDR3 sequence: CASSRLGQGDPKTYEQYF. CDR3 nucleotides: TGCGCCAGCAGCCGGTTAGGACAGGGAGACCCCAAGACCTACGAGCAGTACTTC.